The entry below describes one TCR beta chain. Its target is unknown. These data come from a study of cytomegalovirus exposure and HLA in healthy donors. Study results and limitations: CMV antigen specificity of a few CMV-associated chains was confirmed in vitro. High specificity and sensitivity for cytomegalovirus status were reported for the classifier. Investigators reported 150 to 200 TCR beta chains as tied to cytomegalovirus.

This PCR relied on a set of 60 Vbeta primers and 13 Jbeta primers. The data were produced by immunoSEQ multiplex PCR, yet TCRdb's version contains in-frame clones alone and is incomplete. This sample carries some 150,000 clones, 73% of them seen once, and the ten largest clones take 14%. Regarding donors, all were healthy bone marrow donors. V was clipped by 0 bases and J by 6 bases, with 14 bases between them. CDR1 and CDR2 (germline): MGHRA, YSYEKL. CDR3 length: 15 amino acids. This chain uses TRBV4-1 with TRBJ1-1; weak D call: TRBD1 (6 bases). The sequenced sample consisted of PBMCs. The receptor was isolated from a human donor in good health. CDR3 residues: CASSQEGGGLAEAFF. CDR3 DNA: TGCGCCAGCAGCCAAGAGGGCGGGGGGCTGGCTGAAGCTTTCTTT.